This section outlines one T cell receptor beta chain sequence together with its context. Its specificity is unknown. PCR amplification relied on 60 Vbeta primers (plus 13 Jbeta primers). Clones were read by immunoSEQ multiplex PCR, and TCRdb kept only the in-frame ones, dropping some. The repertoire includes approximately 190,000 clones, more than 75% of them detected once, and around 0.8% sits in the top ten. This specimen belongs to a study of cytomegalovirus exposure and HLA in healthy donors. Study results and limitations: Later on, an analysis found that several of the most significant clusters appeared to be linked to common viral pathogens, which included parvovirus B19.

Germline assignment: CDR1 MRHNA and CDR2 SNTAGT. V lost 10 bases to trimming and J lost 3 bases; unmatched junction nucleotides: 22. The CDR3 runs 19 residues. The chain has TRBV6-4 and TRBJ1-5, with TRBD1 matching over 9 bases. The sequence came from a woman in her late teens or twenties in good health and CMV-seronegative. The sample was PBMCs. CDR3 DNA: TGTGCCAACGAGCTAAGGACAGGGGCCCTGGTAGGGGACAATCAGCCCCAGCATTTT. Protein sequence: CANELRTGALVGDNQPQHF.